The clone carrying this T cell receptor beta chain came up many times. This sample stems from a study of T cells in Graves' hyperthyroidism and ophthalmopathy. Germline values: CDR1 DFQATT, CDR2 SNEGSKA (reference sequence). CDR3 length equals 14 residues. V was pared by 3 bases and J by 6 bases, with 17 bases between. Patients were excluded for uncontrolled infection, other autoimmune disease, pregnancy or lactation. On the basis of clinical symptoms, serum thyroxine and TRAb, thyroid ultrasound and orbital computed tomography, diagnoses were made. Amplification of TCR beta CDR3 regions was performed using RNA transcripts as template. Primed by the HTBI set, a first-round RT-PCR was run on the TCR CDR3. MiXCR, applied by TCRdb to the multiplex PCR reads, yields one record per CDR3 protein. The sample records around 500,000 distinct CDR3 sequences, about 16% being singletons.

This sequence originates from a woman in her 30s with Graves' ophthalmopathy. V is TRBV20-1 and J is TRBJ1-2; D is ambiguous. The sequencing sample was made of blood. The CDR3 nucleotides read TGCAGTGCTAGTTCGAGCGTCTCACCCCATGGCTACACCTTC. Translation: CSASSSVSPHGYTF.